This TCR beta chain was recorded in a study of blood T cell repertoires in COVID-19. Authors' methods: Amplification of reference gene primers provided the estimated nucleated cell counts. Libraries were prepared by immunoSEQ multiplex PCR; TCRdb keeps only in-frame clonotypes and omits some of them. Clonal size and the V and J genes are those of that table, whereas D and trimming came from the DNA. The sample holds under 200,000 clones, approximately 86% seen once. Participants' reported clinical history set cohort assignment. This CDR3 is 13 amino acids long. Trimming took 6 bases from V and 2 from J, leaving 14 bases between them. Germline V gene lookup returns CDR1 GTSNPN and CDR2 SVGIG (reference sequence).

The sequencing input was PBMCs or T cells enriched from blood (not recorded which). The chain combines TRBV30 with TRBJ2-7; D possibly corresponds to TRBD2 (6 bases). The origin of this receptor is a man in his sixties who had recovered from COVID-19. The DNA of the CDR3 is TGTGCCTGCTTTGGACGGACTACCTACGAGCAGTACTTC. Amino acids: CACFGRTTYEQYF.